This TCR beta chain was observed in a study of T cell clusters in autoimmune cytopenias. The overall study: The median distinct TRB clonotype count was under 3,000 per sample, from a median around 52,000 reads.

Considering frequency, this clonotype is medium-sized. What it binds is not known. Roughly 40,000 genome equivalents of blood DNA were amplified for TRB. Multiplex touch-down PCR amplified TRB using TRB-A and TRB-B pools in one tube. Reanalyzing the multiplex PCR reads, TCRdb keeps one entry per CDR3 protein, without DNA. The ten most abundant clones cover 37% of a sample with under 4,500 distinct CDR3 sequences. Study-level points and caveats: Primary autoimmune cytopenia patients seemingly lacked the physiological T cell clusters found in healthy donors. TRB repertoire shifts in secondary cytopenia and chronic lymphocytic leukemia mostly reflected lymphoma, not autoimmunity.

Material for sequencing was peripheral blood. This receptor was obtained from a human donor with an autoimmune cytopenia, with autoimmune hepatitis or in good health (not recorded which).

This chain's CDR3 is CASRADGVTGELFF. The genes are TRBV6-1 and TRBJ2-2. CDR1 and CDR2 (germline): MNHNS, SASEGT. The CDR3 spans 14 residues.